Each of the 21 T cell receptor beta chains below was sequenced from the same sample in a study of human T cells and chemical hapten exposure. MiXCR was run by TCRdb on the RACE reads, yielding one entry per CDR3 protein. The profile shows some 70,000 distinct CDR3 sequences, approximately 9.9% of them singletons. The time point here: pre-sensitization, week 0. Sample treatment: therapeutic diphenylcyclopropenone sensitization with weekly scalp DPC. Source: whole blood, taken in connection with sensitization to the hapten diphenylcyclopropenone (DPC). These receptors all come from a woman aged 50 to 60 with alopecia areata. Some clones in this sample may be carry-over from other donors' samples.

This chain joins TRBV29-1 and TRBJ2-1, with TRBD2 matching 8 bases. CDR3 length: 16 amino acids. V shed 5 bases, J shed 4 bases, and the junction held 13 bases outside the gene matches. Germline V gene sequence: CDR1 SQVTM, CDR2 ANQGSEA. CDR3 region: CSVLPATSGVYNEQFF. The CDR3 nucleotides read TGCAGCGTTTTGCCCGCAACTAGCGGCGTATACAATGAGCAGTTCTTC.

This clonotype was seen ten or more times. The rearrangement links TRBV6-5 to TRBJ2-3; 7 bases fit TRBD2. Trimming removed 2 bases from V and 2 bases from J; junction bases left unmatched: 13. Germline CDR1 reads MNHEY; CDR2 reads SVGAGI. The CDR3 contains 18 residues. CDR3 region: CASSYPMWTSGFTDTQYF. For the CDR3, the DNA is TGTGCCAGCAGTTACCCTATGTGGACTAGTGGCTTCACAGATACGCAGTATTTT.

This clonotype was seen at least ten times. V and J are TRBV20-1 and TRBJ2-3, with TRBD2 identical over 11 bases. The CDR3 runs 16 residues. Germline loops: CDR1 DFQATT, CDR2 SNEGSKA (reference sequence). Trimming at V came to 2 bases and at J to 10 bases, leaving 14 bases not matched to a gene. CDR3 region: CSARSVSGRAPRSQYF. The CDR3 DNA sequence: TGCAGTGCTAGATCCGTTAGCGGGAGGGCCCCACGTTCGCAGTATTTT.

This clonotype occurred many times. This chain links TRBV24-1 with TRBJ1-5, with D perhaps TRBD1 (5 bases). Trimming pared 1 base from V and 4 bases from J, leaving 10 bases between. CDR3 length: 15 residues. Germline V gives CDR1 KGHDR, CDR2 SFDVKD. CDR3 nucleotides: TGTGCCACCAGTGATTTCGGGGCGCGAAATCAGCCCCAGCATTTT. Protein product: CATSDFGARNQPQHF.

About this clonotype itself: A much larger clone is a single base away; this may be a read error. The CDR3 DNA is TGTGCCAGCAGGGACAGAAACAATCAGCCCCAGCATTTT. It encodes CASRDRNNQPQHF. The V gene is TRBV6-2 or TRBV6-3, the J gene TRBJ1-5, with D possibly matching TRBD1 (6 bases). The CDR3 is 13 residues long. CDR1 and CDR2 (germline): MNHEY, SVGEGT. Deletions cut 6 bases from V and 3 bases from J, with 9 bases between.

This clonotype was seen ten or more times. It is unclear where the CDR3 begins or ends on the DNA, so no DNA is shown, and the CDR3 is as TCRdb lists it. The chain links TRBV12-3 or TRBV12-4 to TRBJ2-5. With termini counted, the CDR3 has 11 amino acids. The CDR3 is CASSSSGTQYF.

By its share, this clonotype is hyperexpanded. This rearrangement joins TRBV4-3 to TRBJ2-7; D not certain. Trimming stripped 0 bases from V and 4 bases from J, with 7 bases between. Germline loops: CDR1 LGHNA, CDR2 YSLEER. The CDR3 runs 13 residues. The CDR3 region is CASSQEAEYEQYF. CDR3 sequence (DNA): TGCGCCAGCAGCCAAGAGGCAGAATACGAGCAGTACTTC.

This clonotype came up many times. The chain joins TRBV20-1 to TRBJ2-1; 7 nucleotides align to TRBD2. The CDR3 spans 12 residues. The V segment lost 5 bases and the J segment 6 bases; nucleotides outside the gene matches: 4. Per germline, CDR1 DFQATT and CDR2 SNEGSKA (reference sequence). The CDR3 region has the DNA TGCAGTGCTCGAACGGGGGGCAATGAGCAGTTCTTC. Protein: CSARTGGNEQFF.

This chain uses TRBV6-2 or TRBV6-3 with TRBJ2-7, with TRBD1 identical over 8 bases. Germline V gene data show CDR1 as MNHEY and CDR2 as SVGEGT. This CDR3 is 15 amino acids long. J lost 4 bases, V lost 6 bases, and 11 bases had no gene match. The CDR3 bases are TGTGCCAGCAGCATGGGACAGGCGGAACTGTACGAGCAGTACTTC. The encoded protein is CASSMGQAELYEQYF.

This clonotype was detected ten times or more. The V call is TRBV28, the J call TRBJ1-5, with D possibly TRBD1 on 6 matching bases. This CDR3 region has 14 residues. CDR1 and CDR2 (germline): MDHEN, SYDVKM. Trimming removed 2 bases from V and 4 bases from J, with 9 bases in between. CDR3 coding DNA: TGTGCCAGCAGTTTAGTCAGGGGTAATCAGCCCCAGCATTTT. It codes for CASSLVRGNQPQHF.

Written as DNA, the CDR3 is TGTGCTAGTGGTTCGGCGACAGGGGGATTAACTGAAGCTTTCTTT. Protein sequence: CASGSATGGLTEAFF. V and J are TRBV12-5 and TRBJ1-1; 9 bases match TRBD1. This CDR3 is built from 15 residues. CDR1 is LGHNT and CDR2 is FRNRAP in the germline V gene. V shed 4 bases, J shed 5 bases, and the junction held 8 bases outside the gene matches.

This clonotype was found many times. The chain links TRBV29-1 to TRBJ2-1; 8 nucleotides agree with TRBD2. The J segment lost 11 bases and the V segment lost 6 bases, leaving 3 bases of the junction unmatched. Germline V lookup: CDR1 SQVTM, CDR2 ANQGSEA. The CDR3 sequence is 10 residues long. The CDR3 loop is CSVYSGKQFF. For the CDR3, the DNA is TGCAGCGTCTATAGCGGGAAGCAGTTCTTC.

This clonotype was seen a handful of times. The rearrangement joins TRBV28 to TRBJ2-5, with D possibly matching TRBD1 (5 bases). V lost 5 bases, J lost 1 base, and 14 bases lay in between. The CDR3 is 15 residues long. Germline V CDR1 and CDR2: MDHEN, SYDVKM. The CDR3 bases are TGTGCCAGCAGTCCACGAACAGGCGGCCAAGAGACCCAGTACTTC. This gives the protein CASSPRTGGQETQYF.

The rearrangement uses TRBV14 and TRBJ1-1; D is undetermined. V was pared by 1 base and J by 4 bases, with 16 bases between. The CDR3 extends over 16 amino acids. Germline V gives CDR1 SGHDN, CDR2 FVKESK. The CDR3 DNA reads as TGTGCCAGCAGCCAAGGAAAAGTGTGGAGGGTCACTGAAGCTTTCTTT. It specifies CASSQGKVWRVTEAFF.

The chain is built from TRBV28 and TRBJ2-7, with 8 bases identical to TRBD1. The CDR3 length is 15 residues. J lost 2 bases, V lost 5 bases, and 8 bases had no gene match. Germline-derived CDR1 and CDR2 are MDHEN and SYDVKM. The CDR3 loop is CASSGRDRSPYEQYF. The CDR3 nucleotides read TGTGCCAGCAGTGGCCGGGACAGGAGTCCCTACGAGCAGTACTTC.

This clonotype was observed at least ten times. The rearrangement uses TRBV12-3 or TRBV12-4 and TRBJ1-4; 9 nucleotides agree with TRBD1. The CDR3 contains 14 residues. Unmatched junction bases numbered 5, after V lost 6 bases and J lost 6 bases. CDR3 protein: CASRRGTGHEKLFF. Written as DNA, the CDR3 is TGTGCCAGCAGACGCGGGACAGGGCATGAAAAACTGTTTTTT.

The table lists this clonotype with a few counts. CDR3 DNA sequence: TGTGCCAGCTCACCACTCGCGGTTAGAGAGACCCAGTACTTC. It specifies CASSPLAVRETQYF. This rearrangement joins TRBV18 to TRBJ2-5; D not resolved. The CDR3 length is 14 residues. V shed 1 base and J shed 4 bases, with 10 bases lying between them. Germline V lookup: CDR1 KGHSH, CDR2 LQKENI.

CDR3 sequence: CASSRGTAANTGELFF. The CDR3 DNA is TGCGCCAGCAGCCGAGGGACGGCGGCGAACACCGGGGAGCTGTTTTTT. This rearrangement joins TRBV5-1 to TRBJ2-2; D assignment may be TRBD1 or TRBD2 (5 bases each). V was trimmed by 4 bases and J by 0 bases, leaving 13 bases between them. The length of the CDR3 is 16 residues. The germline CDR1 and CDR2 sequences are SGHRS and YFSETQ.

The chain carries TRBV29-1 and TRBJ2-2, with D possibly TRBD1 on 6 matching bases. Trimming removed 3 bases from V and 5 bases from J, with 13 bases in between. CDR1 and CDR2 (germline): SQVTM, ANQGSEA. The CDR3 is made up of 14 amino acids. CDR3 DNA: TGCAGCGTTGAGCTATACAGGGAAACCGGGGAGCTGTTTTTT. Its protein is CSVELYRETGELFF.

This rearrangement joins TRBV18 to TRBJ1-3; a weak D match, TRBD1 (6 bases). The CDR3 runs to 15 residues. Trimming removed 2 bases from V and 0 bases from J, with 8 bases in between. Per the germline V gene, CDR1 is KGHSH and CDR2 is LQKENI. The DNA of the CDR3 is TGTGCCAGCTCACCAGGACAGATCTCTGGAAACACCATATATTTT. Protein product: CASSPGQISGNTIYF.

This clonotype was recorded at least ten times. CDR3 region: CAIIPRRGIQETQYF. The CDR3 DNA sequence: TGTGCCATCATACCCCGGCGGGGAATTCAAGAGACCCAGTACTTC. The rearrangement uses TRBV10-3 and TRBJ2-5; possible D gene TRBD2, 6 bases. Germline V lookup: CDR1 ENHRY, CDR2 SYGVKD. This CDR3 is 15 amino acids long. V shed 7 bases and J shed 2 bases, with 17 bases lying between them.